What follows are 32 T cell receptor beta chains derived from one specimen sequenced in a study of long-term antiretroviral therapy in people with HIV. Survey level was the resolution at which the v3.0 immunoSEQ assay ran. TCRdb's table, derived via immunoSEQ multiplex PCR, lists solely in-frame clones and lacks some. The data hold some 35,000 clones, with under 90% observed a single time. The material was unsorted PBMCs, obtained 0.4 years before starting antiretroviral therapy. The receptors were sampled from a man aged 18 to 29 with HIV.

The CDR3 DNA follows: TGTGCCAGCAGTACCGGGGGTGAGCAGTTCTTC. Protein sequence: CASSTGGEQFF. The chain recombines TRBV25-1 with TRBJ2-1; a weak D match, TRBD2 (6 bases). Trimming pared 5 bases from V and 9 bases from J, leaving 8 bases between. The CDR3 loop spans 11 amino acids. Germline V gene lookup returns CDR1 MGHDK and CDR2 SYGVNS.

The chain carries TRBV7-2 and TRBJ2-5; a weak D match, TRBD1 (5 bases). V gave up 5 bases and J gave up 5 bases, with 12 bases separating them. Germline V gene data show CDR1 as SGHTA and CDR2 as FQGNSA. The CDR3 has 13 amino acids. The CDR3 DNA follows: TGTGCCAGCAGCGGAAGTGGGGCTGAGACCCAGTACTTC. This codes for CASSGSGAETQYF.

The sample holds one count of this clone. CDR3 coding DNA: TGTGCCAGTAGTCCCCAGGACACTGGCAATCAGCCCCAGCATTTT. Translation gives CASSPQDTGNQPQHF. The chain carries TRBV19 and TRBJ1-5, with D maybe TRBD1 (5 bases). Trimming removed 5 bases from V and 2 bases from J, with 13 bases in between. The CDR3 consists of 15 residues. CDR1 and CDR2 from the germline V gene are LNHDA and SQIVND (reference sequence).

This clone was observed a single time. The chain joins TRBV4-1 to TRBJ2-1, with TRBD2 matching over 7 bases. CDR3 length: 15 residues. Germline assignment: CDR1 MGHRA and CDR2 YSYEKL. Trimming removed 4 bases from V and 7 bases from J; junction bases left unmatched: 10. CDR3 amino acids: CASSPASGDLNEQFF. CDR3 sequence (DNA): TGCGCCAGCAGCCCCGCTAGCGGAGACCTTAATGAGCAGTTCTTC.

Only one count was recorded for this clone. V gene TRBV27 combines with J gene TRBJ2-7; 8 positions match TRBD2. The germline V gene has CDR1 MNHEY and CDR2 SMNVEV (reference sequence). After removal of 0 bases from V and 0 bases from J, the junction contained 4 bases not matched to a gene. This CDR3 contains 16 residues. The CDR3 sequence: CASSLSLSGSSYEQYF. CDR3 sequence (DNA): TGTGCCAGCAGTTTATCTCTCAGCGGGAGCTCCTACGAGCAGTACTTC.

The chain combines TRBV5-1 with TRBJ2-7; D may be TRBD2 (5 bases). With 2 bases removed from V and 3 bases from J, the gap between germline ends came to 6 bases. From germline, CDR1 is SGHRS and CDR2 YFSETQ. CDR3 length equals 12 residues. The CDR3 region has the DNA TGCGCCAGCAGCTTCCGGGACTACGAGCAGTACTTC. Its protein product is CASSFRDYEQYF.

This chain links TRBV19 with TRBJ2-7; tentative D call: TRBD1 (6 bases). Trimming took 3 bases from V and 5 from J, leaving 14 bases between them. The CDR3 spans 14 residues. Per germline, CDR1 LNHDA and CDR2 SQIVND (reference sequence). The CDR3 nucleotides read TGTGCCAGTAGTATCGGCTCAGGGGAGCACGAGCAGTACTTC. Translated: CASSIGSGEHEQYF.

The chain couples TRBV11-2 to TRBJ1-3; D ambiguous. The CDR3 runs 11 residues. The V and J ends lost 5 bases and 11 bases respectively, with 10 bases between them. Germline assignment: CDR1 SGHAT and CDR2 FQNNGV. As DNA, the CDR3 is TGTGCCAGCAGCCCACGTGTCGCCATATATTTT. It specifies CASSPRVAIYF.

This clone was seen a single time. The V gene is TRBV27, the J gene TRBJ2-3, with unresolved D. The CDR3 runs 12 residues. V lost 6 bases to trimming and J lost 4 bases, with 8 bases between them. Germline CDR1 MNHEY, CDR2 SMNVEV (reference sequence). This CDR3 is CASSPDPDTQYF. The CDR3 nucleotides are TGTGCCAGCAGCCCCGATCCAGATACGCAGTATTTT.

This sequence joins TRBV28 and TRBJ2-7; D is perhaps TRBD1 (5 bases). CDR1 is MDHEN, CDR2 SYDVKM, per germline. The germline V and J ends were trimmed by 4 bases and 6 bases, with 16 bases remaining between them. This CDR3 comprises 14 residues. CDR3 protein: CASSSPARVAEQYF. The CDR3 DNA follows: TGTGCCAGCAGTTCCCCCGCCAGGGTTGCCGAGCAGTACTTC. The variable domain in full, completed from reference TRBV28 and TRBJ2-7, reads DVKVTQSSRYLVKRTGEKVFLECVQDMDHENMFWYRQDPGLGLRLIYFSYDVKMKEKGDIPEGYSVSREKKERFSLILESASTNQTSMYLCASSSPARVAEQYFGPGTRLTVT.

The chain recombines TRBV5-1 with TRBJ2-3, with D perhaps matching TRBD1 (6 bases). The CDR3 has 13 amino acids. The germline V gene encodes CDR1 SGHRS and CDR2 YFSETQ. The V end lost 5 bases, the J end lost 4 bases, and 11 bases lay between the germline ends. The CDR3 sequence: CASRLTGSDTQYF. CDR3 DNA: TGCGCCAGCAGATTAACAGGGTCAGATACGCAGTATTTT.

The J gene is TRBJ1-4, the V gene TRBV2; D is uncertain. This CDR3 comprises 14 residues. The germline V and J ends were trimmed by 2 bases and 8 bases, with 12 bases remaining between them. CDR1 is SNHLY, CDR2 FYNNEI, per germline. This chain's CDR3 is CASSESQVGEKLFF. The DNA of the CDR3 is TGTGCCAGCAGTGAATCTCAGGTGGGGGAAAAACTGTTTTTT.

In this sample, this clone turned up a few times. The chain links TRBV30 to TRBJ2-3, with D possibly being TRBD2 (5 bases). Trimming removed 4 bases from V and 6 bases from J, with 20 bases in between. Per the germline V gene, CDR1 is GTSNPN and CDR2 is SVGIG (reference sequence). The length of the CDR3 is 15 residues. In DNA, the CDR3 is TGTGCCTGGACCTTGGGCGAGGGCCCTGGGGATACGCAGTATTTT. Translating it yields CAWTLGEGPGDTQYF. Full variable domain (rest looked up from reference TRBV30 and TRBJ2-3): SQTIHQWPATLVQPVGSPLSLECTVEGTSNPNLYWYRQAAGRGLQLLFYSVGIGQISSEVPQNLSASRPQDRQFILSSKKLLLSDSGFYLCAWTLGEGPGDTQYFGPGTRLTVL.

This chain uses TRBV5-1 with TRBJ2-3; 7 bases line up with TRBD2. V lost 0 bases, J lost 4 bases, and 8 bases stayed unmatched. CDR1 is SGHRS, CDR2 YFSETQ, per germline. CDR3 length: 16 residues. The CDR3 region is CASSLGGGGSADTQYF. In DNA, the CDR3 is TGCGCCAGCAGCTTGGGGGGGGGAGGGTCCGCAGATACGCAGTATTTT.

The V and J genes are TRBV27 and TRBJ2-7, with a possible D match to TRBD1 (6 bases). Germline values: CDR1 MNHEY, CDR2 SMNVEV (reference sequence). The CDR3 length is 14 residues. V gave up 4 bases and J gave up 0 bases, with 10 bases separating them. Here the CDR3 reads CASSSGVRSYEQYF. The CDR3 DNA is TGTGCCAGCAGTTCAGGGGTTCGCTCCTACGAGCAGTACTTC.

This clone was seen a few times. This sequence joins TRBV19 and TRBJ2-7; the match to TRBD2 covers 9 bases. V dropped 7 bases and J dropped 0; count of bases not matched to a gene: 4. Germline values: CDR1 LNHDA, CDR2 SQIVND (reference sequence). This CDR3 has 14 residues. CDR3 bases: TGTGCCAGTAAGCAGCGGGGGGACTCCTACGAGCAGTACTTC. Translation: CASKQRGDSYEQYF.

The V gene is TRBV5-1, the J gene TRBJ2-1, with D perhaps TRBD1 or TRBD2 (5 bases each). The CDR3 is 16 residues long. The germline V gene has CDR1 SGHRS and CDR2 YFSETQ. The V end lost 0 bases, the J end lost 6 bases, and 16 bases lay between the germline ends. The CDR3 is CASSLVGTGMGNEQFF. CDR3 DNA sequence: TGCGCCAGCAGCTTGGTAGGGACGGGGATGGGCAATGAGCAGTTCTTC.

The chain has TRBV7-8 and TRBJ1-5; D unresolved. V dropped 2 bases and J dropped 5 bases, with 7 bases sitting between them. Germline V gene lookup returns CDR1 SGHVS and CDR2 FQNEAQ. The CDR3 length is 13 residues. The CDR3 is CASSLSLDQPQHF. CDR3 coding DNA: TGTGCCAGCAGCTTATCCCTCGATCAGCCCCAGCATTTT.

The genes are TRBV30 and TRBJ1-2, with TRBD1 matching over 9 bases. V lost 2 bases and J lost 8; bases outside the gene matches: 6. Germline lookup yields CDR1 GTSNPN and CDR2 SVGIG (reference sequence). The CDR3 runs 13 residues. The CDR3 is CAWSLKGQGGYTF. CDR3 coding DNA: TGTGCCTGGAGTCTTAAAGGACAGGGGGGCTACACCTTC.

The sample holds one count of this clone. CDR3 DNA sequence: TGTGCCAGCAGTTTACTCAGGGGCGCAGGAGAGACCCAGTACTTC. Its protein is CASSLLRGAGETQYF. The J gene is TRBJ2-5, the V gene TRBV27; D perhaps matches TRBD1 (6 bases). Germline CDR1 and CDR2: MNHEY and SMNVEV (reference sequence). V shed 2 bases and J shed 4 bases, with 14 bases lying between them. The CDR3 is 15 amino acids.

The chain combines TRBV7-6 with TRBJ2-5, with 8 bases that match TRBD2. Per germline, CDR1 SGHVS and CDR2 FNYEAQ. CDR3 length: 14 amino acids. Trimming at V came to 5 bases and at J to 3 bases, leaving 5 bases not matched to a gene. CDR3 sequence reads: CASSPETSEETQYF. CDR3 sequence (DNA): TGTGCCAGCAGCCCAGAGACTAGCGAAGAGACCCAGTACTTC. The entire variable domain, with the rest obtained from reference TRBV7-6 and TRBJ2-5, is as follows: GAGVSQSPRYKVTKRGQDVALRCDPISGHVSLYWYRQALGQGPEFLTYFNYEAQQDKSGLPNDRFSAERPEGSISTLTIQRTEQRDSAMYRCASSPETSEETQYFGPGTRLLVL.

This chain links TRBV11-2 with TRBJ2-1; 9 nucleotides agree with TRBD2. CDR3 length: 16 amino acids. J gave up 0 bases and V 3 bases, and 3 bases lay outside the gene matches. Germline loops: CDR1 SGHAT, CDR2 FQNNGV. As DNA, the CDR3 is TGTGCCAGCAGCTTTCTAGCGGGGAGCTCCTACAATGAGCAGTTCTTC. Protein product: CASSFLAGSSYNEQFF.

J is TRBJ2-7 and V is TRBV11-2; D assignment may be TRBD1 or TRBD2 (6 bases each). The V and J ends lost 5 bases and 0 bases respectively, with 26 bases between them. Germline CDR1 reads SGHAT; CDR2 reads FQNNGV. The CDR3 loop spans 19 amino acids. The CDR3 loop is CASSLQSGLGGGYSYEQYF. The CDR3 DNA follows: TGTGCCAGCAGCCTACAAAGCGGTCTGGGGGGCGGGTACTCCTACGAGCAGTACTTC. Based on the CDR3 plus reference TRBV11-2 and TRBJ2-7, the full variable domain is EAGVAQSPRYKIIEKRQSVAFWCNPISGHATLYWYQQILGQGPKLLIQFQNNGVVDDSQLPKDRFSAERLKGVDSTLKIQPAKLEDSAVYLCASSLQSGLGGGYSYEQYFGPGTRLTVT.

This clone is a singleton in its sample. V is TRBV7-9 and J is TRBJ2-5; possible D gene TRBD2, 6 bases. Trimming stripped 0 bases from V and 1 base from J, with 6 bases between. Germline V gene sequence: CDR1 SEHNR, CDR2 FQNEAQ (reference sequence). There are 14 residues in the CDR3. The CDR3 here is CASSLAGGQETQYF. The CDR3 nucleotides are TGTGCCAGCAGCTTAGCGGGGGGCCAAGAGACCCAGTACTTC.

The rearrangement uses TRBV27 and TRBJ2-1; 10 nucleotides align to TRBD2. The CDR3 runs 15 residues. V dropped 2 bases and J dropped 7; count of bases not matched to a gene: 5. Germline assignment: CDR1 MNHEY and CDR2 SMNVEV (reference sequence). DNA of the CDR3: TGTGCCAGCAGTTTAATGCTAGCGGGGGTGAATGAGCAGTTCTTC. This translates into CASSLMLAGVNEQFF.

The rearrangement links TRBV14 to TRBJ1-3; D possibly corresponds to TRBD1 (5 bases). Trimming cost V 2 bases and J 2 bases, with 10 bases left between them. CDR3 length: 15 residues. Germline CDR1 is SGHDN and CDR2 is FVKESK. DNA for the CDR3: TGTGCCAGCAGCCAACGTAGGGGAGCTGGAAACACCATATATTTT. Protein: CASSQRRGAGNTIYF.

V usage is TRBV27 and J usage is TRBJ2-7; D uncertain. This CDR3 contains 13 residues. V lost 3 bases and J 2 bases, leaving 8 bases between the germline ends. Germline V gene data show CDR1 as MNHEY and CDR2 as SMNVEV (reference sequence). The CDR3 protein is CASSFGLAYEQYF. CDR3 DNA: TGTGCCAGCAGTTTCGGTCTCGCCTACGAGCAGTACTTC.

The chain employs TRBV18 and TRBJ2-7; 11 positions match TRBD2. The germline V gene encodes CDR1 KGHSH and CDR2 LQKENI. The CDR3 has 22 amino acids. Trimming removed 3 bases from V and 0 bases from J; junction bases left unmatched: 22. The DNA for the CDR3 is TGTGCCAGCTCACCGCGGATATACACCGGGACTAGCGGCAATCAAAGCTCCTACGAGCAGTACTTC. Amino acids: CASSPRIYTGTSGNQSSYEQYF.

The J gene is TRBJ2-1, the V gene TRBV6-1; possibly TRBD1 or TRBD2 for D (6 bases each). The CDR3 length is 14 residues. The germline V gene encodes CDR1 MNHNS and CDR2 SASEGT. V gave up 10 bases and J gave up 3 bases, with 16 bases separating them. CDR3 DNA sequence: TGTGCCACAGGTTATGGGGGGCGCTACAATGAGCAGTTCTTC. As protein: CATGYGGRYNEQFF.

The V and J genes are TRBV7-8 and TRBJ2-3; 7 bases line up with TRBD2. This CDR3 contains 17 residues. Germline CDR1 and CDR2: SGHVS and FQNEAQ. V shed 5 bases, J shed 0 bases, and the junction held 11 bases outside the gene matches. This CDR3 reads CASSDSGRGGSTDTQYF. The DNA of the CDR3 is TGTGCCAGCAGCGATAGCGGTCGCGGGGGAAGCACAGATACGCAGTATTTT.

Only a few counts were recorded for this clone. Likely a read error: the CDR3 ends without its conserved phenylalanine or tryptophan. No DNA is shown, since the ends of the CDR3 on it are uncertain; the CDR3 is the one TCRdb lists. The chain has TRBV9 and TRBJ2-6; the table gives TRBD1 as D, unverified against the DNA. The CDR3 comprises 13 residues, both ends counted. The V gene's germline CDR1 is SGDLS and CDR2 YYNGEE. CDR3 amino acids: CASSDNRVSTGYG.

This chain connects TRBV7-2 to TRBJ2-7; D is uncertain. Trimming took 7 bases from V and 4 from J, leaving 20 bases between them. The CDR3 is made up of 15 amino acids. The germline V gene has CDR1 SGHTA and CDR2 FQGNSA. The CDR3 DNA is TGTGCCAGCAAAGACCAGACGGCCCACTTTTACGAGCAGTACTTC. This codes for CASKDQTAHFYEQYF. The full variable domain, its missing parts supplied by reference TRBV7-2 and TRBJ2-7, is GAGVSQSPSNKVTEKGKDVELRCDPISGHTALYWYRQSLGQGLEFLIYFQGNSAPDKSGLPSDRFSAERTGGSVSTLTIQRTQQEDSAVYLCASKDQTAHFYEQYFGPGTRLTVT.